The clone carrying this T cell receptor beta chain came up once. Per germline, CDR1 SGHTA and CDR2 FQGTGA. The V and J ends lost 6 bases and 0 bases, in that order; junction bases with no gene match: 7. The CDR3 covers 15 residues. As processed by the authors: Nucleated cell counts were estimated from reference gene primer amplification. Assay used: immunoSEQ multiplex PCR; TCRdb lists only in-frame clones, some missing. From that table come the V and J calls and clone size; the DNA was used to work out D and trimming. Altogether fewer than 300,000 clones are present, 80% to 90% being singletons, with the ten largest covering 8.5% to 9.5%. This sample was taken from a study of blood T cell repertoires in COVID-19. Study-level information: From the United States, Italy and Spain came samples of acute and convalescent COVID-19. T cells, B-cell-depleted T cells, or PBMCs supplied cDNA or gDNA.

The chain is built from TRBV7-3 and TRBJ1-1; TRBD1 agrees at 7 bases. The sequenced material came from peripheral blood. This clonotype was obtained from a woman in her 50s who had recovered from COVID-19. The CDR3 spells CASSRSGQLNTEAFF. The CDR3 bases are TGTGCCAGCAGTCGTTCGGGACAGCTGAACACTGAAGCTTTCTTT.